This T cell receptor beta chain was found in a study of identifying expanded T cells in peripheral blood. Study-level points and caveats: Approximately two-week clone count variance significantly increased as total template count grew. About 1.2 clones differed between technical replicates, versus roughly 16 and 20 over time.

This clone has a single count. Its antigen is still unknown. No infections or other immune events were documented during collection. Measured with immunoSEQ multiplex PCR; TCRdb has only the in-frame clones, and not every one. The top ten hold 3.5% to 5% of the sample, which has around 94,000 clones, 80% to 90% seen once. Germline V lookup: CDR1 MGHRA, CDR2 YSYEKL. The CDR3 runs to 19 residues. V gave up 1 base and J gave up 0 bases, with 18 bases separating them. V and J are TRBV4-1 and TRBJ1-4; D is uncertain. Sequenced: blood. This receptor was identified in a person aged 18-70 years in good health. CDR3 in DNA: TGCGCCAGCAGCCAAGCGGGAGGCCTCCCTCCTGCAACTAATGAAAAACTGTTTTTT. It yields the protein CASSQAGGLPPATNEKLFF.